One sample yielded the 31 T cell receptor beta chains listed below, sequenced in a study of T cell responses to AZD1222 COVID-19 vaccine. Method: immunoSEQ multiplex PCR; TCRdb's copy keeps in-frame clones and lacks some. In the table there are more than 90,000 clones, about 88% of which are singletons. Sequenced material: peripheral blood, taken 28 days after the second AZD1222 dose. Source of these receptors: an adult who received the AZD1222 COVID-19 vaccine.

The V call is TRBV4-2, the J call TRBJ2-1; no reliable D call. CDR3 length: 16 amino acids. The germline V and J ends were trimmed by 0 bases and 2 bases, with 11 bases remaining between them. CDR1 LGHNA and CDR2 YNFKEQ come from the germline V gene. The CDR3 nucleotides read TGTGCCAGCAGCCAAGATCCGATGATGGCCTACAATGAGCAGTTCTTC. Protein: CASSQDPMMAYNEQFF.

This clone was picked up one time. V usage is TRBV12-3 or TRBV12-4 and J usage is TRBJ1-5; D is unresolved. Trimming took off 5 bases at V and 5 bases at J, with 10 bases between the two ends. The CDR3 extends over 13 amino acids. CDR3 residues: CASSLPADQPQHF. The CDR3 coding sequence is TGTGCCAGCAGTCTCCCGGCGGATCAGCCCCAGCATTTT.

The chain recombines TRBV6-2 or TRBV6-3 with TRBJ2-7; no clear D gene. Germline V gene data show CDR1 as MNHEY and CDR2 as SVGEGT. V was clipped by 1 base and J by 0 bases, with 10 bases between them. The CDR3 extends over 15 amino acids. The CDR3 nucleotides are TGTGCCAGCAGTTACTGGGCAGTGATCTCCTACGAGCAGTACTTC. Translating gives CASSYWAVISYEQYF.

In this sample, this clone turned up a few times. The J gene is TRBJ1-1, the V gene TRBV20-1; D remains unclear. This CDR3 is 11 amino acids long. CDR1 and CDR2 from the germline V gene are DFQATT and SNEGSKA (reference sequence). V was cut by 6 bases and J by 1 base, with 6 bases left in between. The CDR3 loop is CSAQQNTEAFF. As DNA, the CDR3 is TGCAGTGCCCAACAGAACACTGAAGCTTTCTTT.

This rearrangement joins TRBV6-5 to TRBJ1-2, with no clear D. CDR1 is MNHEY, CDR2 SVGAGI, per germline. This CDR3 spans 10 amino acids. Trimming stripped 10 bases from V and 8 bases from J, with 11 bases between. The DNA for the CDR3 is TGTGCCACCCTCTCGGAGGGCTACACCTTC. This sequence encodes CATLSEGYTF.

This clone turned up a few times. This chain joins TRBV30 and TRBJ2-7, with 8 bases lining up with TRBD2. V lost 5 bases and J lost 1; bases outside the gene matches: 4. The CDR3 has 13 amino acids. Germline CDR1 reads GTSNPN; CDR2 reads SVGIG (reference sequence). DNA of the CDR3: TGTGCCTGGTTGGGACTAGAATCCTACGAGCAGTACTTC. Protein sequence: CAWLGLESYEQYF.

The gene calls are TRBV12-3 or TRBV12-4 and TRBJ2-7, with TRBD2 matching over 7 bases. This CDR3 contains 13 residues. V shed 4 bases and J 5 bases; nucleotides not matched to a gene: 5. The CDR3 sequence is CASSSLAVHEQYF. The CDR3 coding sequence is TGTGCCAGCAGTTCTCTAGCGGTCCACGAGCAGTACTTC.

The gene calls are TRBV11-2 and TRBJ2-5, with 15 bases aligning to TRBD2. With 5 bases clipped from V and 2 bases from J, the junction kept 3 bases outside the gene matches. Germline V gives CDR1 SGHAT, CDR2 FQNNGV. The CDR3 has 16 amino acids. The CDR3 nucleotides are TGTGCCAGCAGCGCCGGGACTAGCGGGGGGCAAGAGACCCAGTACTTC. Amino acids: CASSAGTSGGQETQYF.

The chain uses TRBV23-1 and TRBJ1-2; 9 nucleotides line up with TRBD1. TRBV23-1 belongs to the ORF category, with a function that is uncertain. Trimming at V came to 2 bases and at J to 5 bases, leaving 6 bases not matched to a gene. The CDR3 has 15 amino acids. CDR3 sequence (DNA): TGCGCCAGCAGTCAACCCCTGACAGGGGGATATGGCTACACCTTC. It translates to CASSQPLTGGYGYTF.

The count of this clone is one. The chain recombines TRBV6-5 with TRBJ1-4; D possibly corresponds to TRBD1 (5 bases). V was shortened by 4 bases and J by 3 bases, with 9 bases between the two germline ends. Per the germline V gene, CDR1 is MNHEY and CDR2 is SVGAGI. The CDR3 contains 14 residues. The CDR3 region is CASSFRQSNEKLFF. CDR3 bases: TGTGCCAGCAGTTTCCGACAGTCTAATGAAAAACTGTTTTTT.

The V and J genes are TRBV19 and TRBJ2-5; tentative D call: TRBD2 (6 bases). The V end lost 4 bases, the J end lost 1 base, and 10 bases lay between the germline ends. The CDR3 runs 14 residues. Germline V gene sequence: CDR1 LNHDA, CDR2 SQIVND (reference sequence). Written as DNA, the CDR3 is TGTGCCAGTAGTAAGGCGGGACGCCAAGAGACCCAGTACTTC. It encodes CASSKAGRQETQYF.

CDR3 sequence reads: CASSLAPGGGAYIQYF. CDR3 coding DNA: TGTGCCAGCAGCTTAGCGCCTGGCGGGGGGGCGTACATTCAGTACTTC. The V gene is TRBV7-2, the J gene TRBJ2-4, with 9 bases lining up with TRBD2. The length of the CDR3 is 16 residues. Trimming cost V 0 bases and J 8 bases; bases outside gene matches: 8. Germline V lookup: CDR1 SGHTA, CDR2 FQGNSA.

V is TRBV2 and J is TRBJ2-7; 10 nucleotides match TRBD2. Germline CDR1 reads SNHLY; CDR2 reads FYNNEI. V lost 5 bases, J lost 1 base, and 5 bases stayed unmatched. This CDR3 is 15 amino acids long. As DNA, the CDR3 is TGTGCCAGCAGTCAGACTAGCGGGCAGTCCTACGAGCAGTACTTC. It codes for CASSQTSGQSYEQYF. Combining the CDR3 with reference TRBV2 and TRBJ2-7 gives the whole variable domain EPEVTQTPSHQVTQMGQEVILRCVPISNHLYFYWYRQILGQKVEFLVSFYNNEISEKSEIFDDQFSVERPDGSNFTLKIRSTKLEDSAMYFCASSQTSGQSYEQYFGPGTRLTVT.

The chain uses TRBV28 and TRBJ1-1, with TRBD1 as a possible D gene (5 bases). CDR3 length: 15 residues. Germline CDR1 MDHEN, CDR2 SYDVKM. Trimming pared 6 bases from V and 7 bases from J, leaving 21 bases between. CDR3 coding DNA: TGTGCCAGCAGGATGGACAACACGGGCTGGGGTGAAGCTTTCTTT. Protein: CASRMDNTGWGEAFF.

The chain employs TRBV3-1 (or the pseudogene TRBV3-2) and TRBJ2-1; D not certain. This CDR3 has 16 residues. Germline V gene data show CDR1 as LGHDT and CDR2 as YNNKEL (reference sequence). Trimming removed 0 bases from V and 10 bases from J, with 19 bases in between. The CDR3 DNA sequence: TGTGCCAGCAGCCAAGATCAACAGTCCGAGGTCGAAGAGCAGTTCTTC. This translates into CASSQDQQSEVEEQFF.

The chain links TRBV15 to TRBJ2-1, with D maybe TRBD2 (5 bases). V lost 3 bases and J lost 10, with 16 bases in between. The CDR3 contains 14 residues. Looked up from germline, CDR1 is LNHNV and CDR2 is YYDKDF (reference sequence). This CDR3 reads CATSRPGDHSEQFF. CDR3 coding DNA: TGTGCCACCAGCAGGCCCGGGGATCACAGCGAGCAGTTCTTC. The full variable domain, rest sourced from reference TRBV15 and TRBJ2-1, is DAMVIQNPRYQVTQFGKPVTLSCSQTLNHNVMYWYQQKSSQAPKLLFHYYDKDFNNEADTPDNFQSRRPNTSFCFLDIRSPGLGDTAMYLCATSRPGDHSEQFFGPGTRLTVL.

This rearrangement joins TRBV9 to TRBJ1-1; 9 bases fit TRBD1. The CDR3 runs 16 residues. J lost 3 bases, V lost 3 bases, and 9 bases had no gene match. In germline, CDR1 is SGDLS, CDR2 YYNGEE. In DNA form, the CDR3 reads TGTGCCAGCAGCGCCGGACAGGGGCTGACACACACTGAAGCTTTCTTT. This codes for CASSAGQGLTHTEAFF.

This clone was detected once. The chain joins TRBV3-1 (or the pseudogene TRBV3-2) to TRBJ2-1; 8 bases line up with TRBD1. The CDR3 spans 15 residues. The V segment lost 3 bases and the J segment 5 bases; nucleotides outside the gene matches: 6. Germline V gene lookup returns CDR1 LGHDT and CDR2 YNNKEL (reference sequence). The CDR3 DNA sequence: TGTGCCAGCAGCCAGCGACAGGGGAGCCACAATGAGCAGTTCTTC. Its translation is CASSQRQGSHNEQFF.

The V and J genes are TRBV5-4 and TRBJ2-3; D uncertain. Trimming removed 2 bases at V and 6 bases at J, with 10 bases between. From germline, CDR1 is SGHNT and CDR2 YYREEE (reference sequence). This CDR3 is 13 amino acids long. The CDR3 region is CASSFSVEDTQYF. In nucleotides, the CDR3 is TGTGCCAGCAGCTTTTCGGTCGAGGATACGCAGTATTTT.

The rearrangement uses TRBV4-1 and TRBJ2-3, with D perhaps TRBD1 (5 bases). Trimming removed 0 bases at V and 4 bases at J, with 14 bases between. The CDR3 is 16 amino acids. CDR1 and CDR2 from the germline V gene are MGHRA and YSYEKL. The DNA of the CDR3 is TGCGCCAGCAGCCAAGACTCAGGGTTTGTATCAGATACGCAGTATTTT. As protein: CASSQDSGFVSDTQYF.

This clone was seen a few times. The chain carries TRBV4-3 and TRBJ2-1; D is tentatively TRBD1 or TRBD2 (7 bases each). The CDR3 contains 15 residues. Germline-derived CDR1 and CDR2 are LGHNA and YSLEER. V was pared by 3 bases and J by 8 bases, with 17 bases between. The CDR3 bases are TGCGCCAGCAGCCATCGGACAGGTCGGGGGGATGAGCAGTTCTTC. It codes for CASSHRTGRGDEQFF.

The chain uses TRBV29-1 and TRBJ1-2; TRBD1 matches 9 bases. CDR3 length: 12 residues. Per the germline V gene, CDR1 is SQVTM and CDR2 is ANQGSEA. Trimming took 7 bases from V and 3 from J; bases not matched to a gene: 3. CDR3 DNA sequence: TGCAGCGCTGACAGGGGGGACTATGGCTACACCTTC. Translated, it gives CSADRGDYGYTF. Combining the CDR3 with reference TRBV29-1 and TRBJ1-2 gives the whole variable domain SAVISQKPSRDICQRGTSLTIQCQVDSQVTMMFWYRQQPGQSLTLIATANQGSEATYESGFVIDKFPISRPNLTFSTLTVSNMSPEDSSIYLCSADRGDYGYTFGSGTRLTVV.

CDR3 loop: CASSLGQPLAKNIQYF. In nucleotides, the CDR3 is TGTGCCAGCAGCTTGGGACAACCACTAGCCAAAAACATTCAGTACTTC. The chain is built from TRBV5-7 and TRBJ2-4; D gene uncertain. TRBV5-7 carries the ORF label, with uncertain function. The CDR3 has 16 residues. The V gene lost 0 bases and the J gene lost 0 bases, with 10 bases spanning the gap.

This clone appeared a single time. The CDR3 coding sequence is TGTGCCAGCAGCTCAGCCGGGATCAGGGGGATTAATGAGCAGTTCTTC. Its protein product is CASSSAGIRGINEQFF. This chain uses TRBV7-9 with TRBJ2-1; 7 bases match TRBD1. The CDR3 covers 16 residues. The junction had 13 bases not matched to a gene; V was cut back by 4 bases and J by 7 bases. The V gene's germline CDR1 is SEHNR and CDR2 FQNEAQ (reference sequence).

The chain carries TRBV21-1 and TRBJ1-4. TRBV21-1 corresponds to a pseudogene. The CDR3 runs to 14 residues. The CDR3 region has the DNA TGTGCCAGTTCCCGGGAAGCAACTAATGAAAAACTGTTTTTT. Its translation is CASSREATNEKLFF.

J is TRBJ2-5 and V is TRBV5-1, with D unresolved. The CDR3 extends over 14 amino acids. Trimming took off 5 bases at V and 2 bases at J, with 13 bases between the two ends. Germline CDR1 reads SGHRS; CDR2 reads YFSETQ. The CDR3 DNA is TGCGCCAGCAGTCCAACGGGTCCTCAAGAGACCCAGTACTTC. Translating it yields CASSPTGPQETQYF. Supplemented by reference TRBV5-1 and TRBJ2-5, the full variable domain reads KAGVTQTPRYLIKTRGQQVTLSCSPISGHRSVSWYQQTPGQGLQFLFEYFSETQRNKGNFPGRFSGRQFSNSRSEMNVSTLELGDSALYLCASSPTGPQETQYFGPGTRLLVL.

The V gene is TRBV19, the J gene TRBJ1-5, with D possibly being TRBD1 (6 bases). This CDR3 has 15 amino acids. Looked up from germline, CDR1 is LNHDA and CDR2 is SQIVND (reference sequence). Trimming took off 3 bases at V and 4 bases at J, with 13 bases between the two ends. This chain's CDR3 is CASSILQGGNQPQHF. Written as DNA, the CDR3 is TGTGCCAGTAGTATCCTACAGGGCGGGAATCAGCCCCAGCATTTT.

The chain has TRBV5-5 and TRBJ2-7, with 8 bases matching TRBD2. The CDR3 runs to 14 residues. V lost 3 bases and J lost 5; bases outside the gene matches: 7. Germline loops: CDR1 SGHKS, CDR2 YYEKEE (reference sequence). In nucleotides, the CDR3 is TGTGCCAGCAGCTCAGTCGGGAGGGCCCACGAGCAGTACTTC. It yields the protein CASSSVGRAHEQYF.

The chain joins TRBV12-5 to TRBJ1-5; 7 bases align to TRBD1. This CDR3 region has 16 residues. V gave up 9 bases and J gave up 3 bases; unmatched junction bases: 14. CDR1 is LGHNT, CDR2 FRNRAP, per germline. CDR3 DNA: TGTGCTAGCAGCGTAGGGGGACAGCCGTCCAATCAGCCCCAGCATTTT. Its protein product is CASSVGGQPSNQPQHF.

The V call is TRBV2, the J call TRBJ1-2; possible D gene TRBD1, 5 bases. The CDR3 spans 15 residues. The V gene lost 2 bases and the J gene lost 3 bases, with 13 bases spanning the gap. Germline CDR1 SNHLY, CDR2 FYNNEI. CDR3 DNA sequence: TGTGCCAGCAGTGAAAACACCGGGGCCTACTATGGCTACACCTTC. This translates into CASSENTGAYYGYTF.

This clone showed up many times. The chain carries TRBV6-2 or TRBV6-3 and TRBJ2-1, with D tentatively TRBD1 or TRBD2 (5 bases each). The CDR3 is 15 amino acids. V lost 5 bases and J lost 9, with 20 bases in between. Germline CDR1 reads MNHEY; CDR2 reads SVGEGT. This CDR3 reads CASSPVEVGAAEQFF. CDR3 coding DNA: TGTGCCAGCAGTCCCGTGGAGGTTGGGGCCGCTGAGCAGTTCTTC.